A selection of T cell receptor beta chains follows, all from one sample in a study of blood T cell repertoires in COVID-19. Some clones are missing from TCRdb's copy, which holds only in-frame ones; the method was immunoSEQ multiplex PCR. The data show fewer than 100,000 clones, roughly 85% seen once. Sequences were obtained from peripheral blood. Receptors were obtained from a man aged 45-65 years with COVID-19, enrolled during active disease. CDR3s include the opening cysteine and the closing phenylalanine or tryptophan. The D gene is left open where the match is weak. Clone size appears in some rows only: once, few, many, or a class for an expanded clone.

abundance	v_gene	d_gene	j_gene	CDR3nt	CDR3aa
few	TRBV5-4	NA	TRBJ2-2	TGTGCCAGCAGCTTGGGTTTACTAGCTGGCACCGGGGAGCTGTTTTTT	CASSLGLLAGTGELFF
medium-sized	TRBV9	NA	TRBJ2-7	TGTGCCAGCAACCGTTTCGGCGGGACGTCCTACGAGCAGTACTTC	CASNRFGGTSYEQYF
NA	TRBV7-9	TRBD1	TRBJ2-5	TGTGCCAGCAGCTTAACAAAAGGGACAGTACAAGAGACCCAGTACTTC	CASSLTKGTVQETQYF
NA	TRBV27	NA	TRBJ1-2	TGTGCCAGCAGTTTTACATCTGGGCATGGCTACACCTTC	CASSFTSGHGYTF
once	TRBV30	TRBD1	TRBJ2-7	TGTGCCTGGAATTTACCGGGACAGTACCAAATAGACAGCTCCTACGAGCAGTACTTC	CAWNLPGQYQIDSSYEQYF
few	TRBV12-3/TRBV12-4	NA	TRBJ1-2	TGTGCCAGCAGTTTAAGGGGAGGCTATGGCTACACCTTC	CASSLRGGYGYTF
NA	TRBV15	TRBD2	TRBJ2-3	TGTGCCACCAGCAGAGATCAAAACAGGGCAGGACTAGCGGGGGGGAGAGATACGCAGTATTTT	CATSRDQNRAGLAGGRDTQYF
NA	TRBV7-3	TRBD1	TRBJ2-1	TGTGCCAGCAGCCCCGGGACAGGGCACTACAATGAGCAGTTCTTC	CASSPGTGHYNEQFF
NA	TRBV19	NA	TRBJ2-7	TGTGCCAGTAGTATCTCAGGGGGAGGCTTCGAACCCTACGAGCAGTACTTC	CASSISGGGFEPYEQYF
once	TRBV27	NA	TRBJ2-1	TGTGCCAGCAGTTTTCAGGGGCTCCACAATGAGCAGTTCTTC	CASSFQGLHNEQFF
NA	TRBV28	TRBD1	TRBJ1-4	TGTGCCAGCAGTTTAAACAGGGGGGTTGAAAAACTGTTTTTT	CASSLNRGVEKLFF
NA	TRBV3-1/TRBV3-2	TRBD1	TRBJ2-7	TGTGCCAGCAGCCGCAGGGGGTCGAACGAGCAGTACTTC	CASSRRGSNEQYF
NA	TRBV18	TRBD1	TRBJ1-5	TGTGCCAGCTCACCGTCGGACAGGTCCCAGCCCCAGCATTTT	CASSPSDRSQPQHF
once	TRBV30	NA	TRBJ1-5	TGTGCCTGGAGTTACCAGGGTAGGCAGCCCCAGCATTTT	CAWSYQGRQPQHF
NA	TRBV28	NA	TRBJ2-1	TGTGCCAGCAGTTTCGTGGGAGAGGGTCCCTACAATGAGCAGTTCTTC	CASSFVGEGPYNEQFF
NA	TRBV5-1	TRBD2	TRBJ2-3	TGCGCCAGCAGCTCCGGACTAGTCAGCACAGATACGCAGTATTTT	CASSSGLVSTDTQYF
NA	TRBV29-1	NA	TRBJ2-3	TGCAGCGGGGAGGAGGGGAGGGATACGCAGTATTTT	CSGEEGRDTQYF
NA	TRBV28	NA	TRBJ2-3	TGTGCCAGCAGTCCCCAGGGATATAGCACAGATACGCAGTATTTT	CASSPQGYSTDTQYF
NA	TRBV25-1	TRBD2	TRBJ2-1	TGTGCCAGCAGACTAGCGGACACCACGTACAATGAGCAGTTCTTC	CASRLADTTYNEQFF
once	TRBV3-1/TRBV3-2	TRBD1	TRBJ2-5	TGTGCCAGCAGCCACCCGACAGGGGCTAAAGAGACCCAGTACTTC	CASSHPTGAKETQYF
NA	TRBV5-1	NA	TRBJ1-1	TGCGCCAGCAGCCTGCTGTGGTCGGCGGCGAACACTGAAGCTTTCTTT	CASSLLWSAANTEAFF
NA	TRBV12-3/TRBV12-4	TRBD1	TRBJ1-2	TGTGCCAGCAGTTGGGACAGGATTGGGGGCTACACCTTC	CASSWDRIGGYTF
NA	TRBV7-3	TRBD2	TRBJ2-1	TGTGCCAGCAGTTCGTTCACACTAGCGGGATACAATGAGCAGTTCTTC	CASSSFTLAGYNEQFF
NA	TRBV7-8	NA	TRBJ1-1	TGTGCCAGCAGCTTAAGTGAGACTGAAGCTTTCTTT	CASSLSETEAFF
NA	TRBV18	TRBD1	TRBJ1-5	TGTGCCAGCTCACCGTCCGGGACAGGGGGCGGTCAGCCCCAGCATTTT	CASSPSGTGGGQPQHF
NA	TRBV28	TRBD1	TRBJ1-1	TGTGCCAGCGAGGGGACAGGACTGAACACTGAAGCTTTCTTT	CASEGTGLNTEAFF
NA	TRBV7-9	NA	TRBJ2-3	TGTGCCAGCAGCTTAAGTAGACAGCGCACAGATACGCAGTATTTT	CASSLSRQRTDTQYF
few	TRBV2	NA	TRBJ2-7	TGTGCCAGTAGACAGGACTCCTACGAGCAGTACTTC	CASRQDSYEQYF
NA	TRBV19	NA	TRBJ1-1	TGTGCCAGTAGCCACAGCTCTATAACGAACACTGAAGCTTTCTTT	CASSHSSITNTEAFF
NA	TRBV6-5	NA	TRBJ2-7	TGTGCCAGCTCCTTTGGACAGTTTATCTACGAGCAGTACTTC	CASSFGQFIYEQYF
NA	TRBV30	NA	TRBJ1-5	TGTGCCTCCAGGGATAGCAATCAGCCCCAGCATTTT	CASRDSNQPQHF